These T cell receptor beta chains were read from a single sample in a study of blood T cells in healthy people across ages. TCRdb re-called the 5' RACE reads with MiXCR, one entry per CDR3 protein. The sample has around 1.5 million distinct CDR3 sequences, around 55% seen once. Material: blood. Source of these receptors: a man aged 18 to 35 in good health. CDR3s include the opening cysteine and the closing phenylalanine or tryptophan. The order of the fields is D gene, clone size, V gene, J gene, CDR3 protein, CDR3 DNA. The D gene is left open where the match is weak. Size values are once, few and many counts, or a class for expanded clones, and some rows have none.

>.|.|TRBV7-8|TRBJ2-3
CASSLGHRSTTDTQYF
TGTGCCAGCAGCTTAGGGCATAGGAGCACCACAGATACGCAGTATTTT
>.|few|TRBV6-2/TRBV6-3|TRBJ1-5
CASSYSIGGGDSNQPQHF
TGTGCCAGCAGTTACTCGATAGGAGGGGGTGATAGCAATCAGCCCCAGCATTTT
>TRBD2|.|TRBV4-1|TRBJ2-3
CASSLDPGTSLGTDTQYF
TGCGCCAGCAGCCTAGACCCCGGGACTAGTCTTGGCACAGATACGCAGTATTTT
>.|few|TRBV7-2|TRBJ1-4
CASSIRPGPKLNEKLFF
TGTGCCAGCAGCATCCGCCCAGGCCCGAAACTGAATGAAAAACTGTTTTTT
>TRBD2|.|TRBV29-1|TRBJ2-1
CSVDPAGVYNEQFF
TGCAGCGTTGATCCAGCGGGGGTTTACAATGAGCAGTTCTTC
>.|few|TRBV20-1|TRBJ1-1
CSARALNRGPNTEAFF
TGCAGTGCTAGAGCCCTCAACCGGGGCCCGAACACTGAAGCTTTCTTT
>.|few|TRBV11-2|TRBJ2-3
CASSFRLEGDTQYF
TGTGCCAGCAGCTTCAGACTAGAGGGTGATACGCAGTATTTT
>.|.|TRBV29-1|TRBJ1-1
CSVFDLSRTEAFF
TGCAGCGTTTTTGACCTAAGTCGGACTGAAGCTTTCTTT
>TRBD2|.|TRBV3-1|TRBJ2-3
CASSLKLTSGPSTDTQYF
TGTGCCAGCAGCCTCAAATTGACTAGCGGACCTTCCACAGATACGCAGTATTTT
>.|.|TRBV20-1|TRBJ2-5
CSVPTSGRNQETQYF
TGCAGTGTTCCAACTTCTGGCAGGAACCAAGAGACCCAGTACTTC
>TRBD1|.|TRBV20-1|TRBJ2-7
CSQGVKQGGSEQYF
TGCAGCCAGGGGGTAAAACAAGGCGGGTCCGAGCAGTACTTC
>.|.|TRBV4-3|TRBJ2-1
CASSRLGLNEQFF
TGCGCCAGCAGCCGGTTAGGGTTGAATGAGCAGTTCTTC
>TRBD2|.|TRBV6-1|TRBJ2-5
CASSEGLAALETQYF
TGTGCCAGCAGTGAGGGACTAGCGGCTTTGGAGACCCAGTACTTC
>TRBD1|.|TRBV27|TRBJ2-1
CASSAGTASYNEQFF
TGTGCCAGCAGCGCCGGGACAGCGAGCTACAATGAGCAGTTCTTC
>TRBD2|.|TRBV2|TRBJ2-7
CASQALPGGWYEQYF
TGTGCCAGCCAAGCGCTTCCGGGGGGTTGGTACGAGCAGTACTTC
>.|.|TRBV7-9|TRBJ1-4
CASSSVDLAEKLFF
TGTGCCAGCAGCTCCGTCGACTTGGCTGAAAAACTGTTTTTT
>.|once|TRBV15|TRBJ2-1
CATSRPLYNELFF
TGTGCCACCAGCAGACCCCTTTACAATGAGCTGTTCTTC
>.|.|TRBV28|TRBJ1-1
CVAQGPNTEAFF
TGTGTCGCGCAGGGGCCGAACACTGAAGCTTTCTTT
>TRBD1|.|TRBV7-2|TRBJ1-2
CASSQPWTGDGYTF
TGTGCCAGCAGCCAACCTTGGACAGGGGATGGCTACACCTTC
>TRBD2|once|TRBV7-2|TRBJ2-7
CASSSSGGPNYEQYF
TGTGCCAGCAGCTCGAGCGGGGGGCCCAACTACGAGCAGTACTTC
>TRBD2|.|TRBV4-1|TRBJ2-7
CASSQEERTSGSYEQYF
TGCGCCAGCAGCCAAGAAGAGAGGACTAGCGGCTCCTACGAGCAGTACTTC
>.|.|TRBV6-1|TRBJ2-7
CASSDLVRVYEQYF
TGTGCCAGCAGTGATTTGGTCAGGGTATACGAGCAGTACTTC
>TRBD2|.|TRBV20-1|TRBJ2-5
CSARDIGRERGKTQYF
TGCAGTGCTAGAGATATCGGGCGGGAGCGAGGGAAGACCCAGTACTTC
>.|.|TRBV7-9|TRBJ1-2
CASSPRYEGRRYTF
TGTGCCAGCAGCCCCCGATATGAGGGGAGGCGCTACACCTTC
>TRBD1|once|TRBV6-2/TRBV6-3|TRBJ1-5
CASSYPTGTGWNQPQHF
TGTGCCAGCAGTTACCCGACCGGGACAGGCTGGAATCAGCCCCAGCATTTT
>TRBD2|few|TRBV5-1|TRBJ2-7
CASSVGTNREQYF
TGCGCCAGCAGCGTTGGGACTAATCGGGAGCAGTACTTC
>.|.|TRBV20-1|TRBJ2-7
CRAPTGAYEQYF
TGCAGGGCTCCAACCGGGGCCTACGAGCAGTACTTC
>.|.|TRBV3-1|TRBJ2-4
CASSQDIDLAKNIQYF
TGTGCCAGCAGCCAAGACATAGATCTAGCCAAAAACATTCAGTACTTC
>TRBD1|few|TRBV4-1|TRBJ2-3
CASSQTGTGVRTDTQYF
TGCGCCAGCAGCCAAACTGGGACAGGGGTCCGCACAGATACGCAGTATTTT
>TRBD2|.|TRBV4-1|TRBJ2-4
CASSRGSGGLDPKNIQYF
TGCGCCAGCAGCCGGGGTAGCGGGGGGCTTGATCCCAAAAACATTCAGTACTTC
>TRBD1|.|TRBV7-9|TRBJ2-7
CASSYARDRATYEQYF
TGTGCCAGCAGCTATGCGCGGGACAGGGCTACCTACGAGCAGTACTTC
>TRBD1|.|TRBV2|TRBJ2-7
CASQEPGQGSYEQYF
TGTGCCAGCCAAGAGCCGGGACAGGGGTCCTACGAGCAGTACTTC
>.|.|TRBV7-6|TRBJ2-3
CASSFGQNVRTDTQYF
TGTGCCAGCAGCTTTGGGCAGAACGTTCGCACAGATACGCAGTATTTT
>.|.|TRBV20-1|TRBJ1-1
CSATTGFLTEAFF
TGCAGTGCTACAACAGGGTTTCTAACTGAAGCTTTCTTT
>.|.|TRBV10-3|TRBJ2-7
CAIRDAYYTYEQYF
TGTGCCATCAGGGACGCTTACTACACCTACGAGCAGTACTTC
>.|.|TRBV9|TRBJ1-5
CASSVGLDQRHF
TGTGCCAGCAGCGTAGGTTTGGACCAGCGGCATTTT
>.|.|TRBV5-1|TRBJ2-3
CASSLPVNLGREARADTQYF
TGCGCCAGCAGCTTGCCCGTAAACCTCGGCAGGGAGGCTCGCGCAGATACGCAGTATTTT